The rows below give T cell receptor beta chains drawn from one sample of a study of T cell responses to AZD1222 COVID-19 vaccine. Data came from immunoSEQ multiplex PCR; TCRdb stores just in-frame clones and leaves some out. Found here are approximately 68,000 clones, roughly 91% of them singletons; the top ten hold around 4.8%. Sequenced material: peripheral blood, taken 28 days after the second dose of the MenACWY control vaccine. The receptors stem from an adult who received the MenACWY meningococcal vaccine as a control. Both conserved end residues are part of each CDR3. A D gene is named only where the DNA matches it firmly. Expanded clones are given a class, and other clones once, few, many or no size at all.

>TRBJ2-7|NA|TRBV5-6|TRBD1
TGTGCCAGCAGCTCCGAAGACAGGGCCTGGTACTTC
CASSSEDRAWYF
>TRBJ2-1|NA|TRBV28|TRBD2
TGTGCCAGCAGGCATACTAGCGGGAGGGCGATTGAGCAGTTCTTC
CASRHTSGRAIEQFF
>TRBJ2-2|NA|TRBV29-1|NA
TGCAGCGCCCGACGAACGGGCGGGGAGCTGTTTTTT
CSARRTGGELFF
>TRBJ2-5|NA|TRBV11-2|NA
TGTGCCAGCAGCTTTGGGGGGACCTTATCTGAGACCCAGTACTTC
CASSFGGTLSETQYF
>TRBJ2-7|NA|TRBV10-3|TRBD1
TGTGCCATCAGTGGGGGACAGGACTACGAGCAGTACTTC
CAISGGQDYEQYF
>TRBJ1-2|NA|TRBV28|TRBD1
TGTGCCAGCAGAAAGGGACAGGGATATGGCTACACCTTC
CASRKGQGYGYTF
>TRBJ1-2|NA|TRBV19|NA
TGTGCCAGTAGTCAGACAGCTAACTATGGCTACACCTTC
CASSQTANYGYTF
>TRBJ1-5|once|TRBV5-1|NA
TGCGCCAGCAGCCGGGACACCCAGGGGCCCCAGCATTTT
CASSRDTQGPQHF
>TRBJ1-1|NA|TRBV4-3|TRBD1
TGCGCCAGCAGCCAAGAAGGGGGCGCCGGGTCTATAGGCACTGAAGCTTTCTTT
CASSQEGGAGSIGTEAFF
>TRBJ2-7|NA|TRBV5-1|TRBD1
TGCGCCAGCAGCTTGGTGGCCAGGGGGTTTAACGAGCAGTACTTC
CASSLVARGFNEQYF
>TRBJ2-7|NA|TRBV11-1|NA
TGTGCCAGCAGCTTCCCGGGACCGGTCTACGAGCAGTACTTC
CASSFPGPVYEQYF
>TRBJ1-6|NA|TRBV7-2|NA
TGTGCCAGCAGAAGGGGAGGAGGGTATTCACCCCTCCACTTT
CASRRGGGYSPLHF
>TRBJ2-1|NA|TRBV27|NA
TGTGCCAGCAGTCCTTCCCCGGGGCCCAATGAGCAGTTCTTC
CASSPSPGPNEQFF
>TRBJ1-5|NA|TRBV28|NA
TGTGCCAGCAGCCGCCCCTCCGCCGGTAACAATCAGCCCCAGCATTTT
CASSRPSAGNNQPQHF
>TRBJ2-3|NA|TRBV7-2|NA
TGTGCCAGCAGAGATCCCGTGGGCACAGATACGCAGTATTTT
CASRDPVGTDTQYF
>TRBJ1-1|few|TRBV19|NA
TGTGCCAGTACTTGGACGGCCCGGGTTACTGAAGCTTTCTTT
CASTWTARVTEAFF
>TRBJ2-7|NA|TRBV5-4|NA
TGTGCCAGCAGCCTACAGGGATCCTACGAGCAGTACTTC
CASSLQGSYEQYF
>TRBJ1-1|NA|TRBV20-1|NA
TGCAGTGCTAGTCGGCAGGTGGACACTGAAGCTTTCTTT
CSASRQVDTEAFF
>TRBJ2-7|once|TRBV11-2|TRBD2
TGTGCCAGCAGCCGGGGGGAGGCGGGAGGTCTCTACGAGCAGTACTTC
CASSRGEAGGLYEQYF
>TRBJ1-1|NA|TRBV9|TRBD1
TGTGCCAGCAGCACCCGGACAGGGGGGTACACTGAAGCTTTCTTT
CASSTRTGGYTEAFF
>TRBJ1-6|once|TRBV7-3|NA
TGTGCCAGCAGCTTGGGACGGGGGGATTCACCCCTCCACTTT
CASSLGRGDSPLHF
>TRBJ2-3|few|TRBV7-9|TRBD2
TGTGCCAGCAGTTCTATAGCGGGAGTCGCAGATACGCAGTATTTT
CASSSIAGVADTQYF
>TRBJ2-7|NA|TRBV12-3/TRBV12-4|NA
TGTGCCAGCACCACATCCACGGGTAGGCAGTACTTC
CASTTSTGRQYF
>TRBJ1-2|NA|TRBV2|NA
TGTGCCAGCAGTGAACGGGGTACGATCGGCTACACCTTC
CASSERGTIGYTF
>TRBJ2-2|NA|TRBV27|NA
TGTGCCAGCAGAGGTCAGGGGTACACCGGGGAGCTGTTTTTT
CASRGQGYTGELFF
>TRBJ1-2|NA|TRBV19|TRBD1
TGTGCCAGTAGTACCCGACAGGGCGACCTAACCTTC
CASSTRQGDLTF